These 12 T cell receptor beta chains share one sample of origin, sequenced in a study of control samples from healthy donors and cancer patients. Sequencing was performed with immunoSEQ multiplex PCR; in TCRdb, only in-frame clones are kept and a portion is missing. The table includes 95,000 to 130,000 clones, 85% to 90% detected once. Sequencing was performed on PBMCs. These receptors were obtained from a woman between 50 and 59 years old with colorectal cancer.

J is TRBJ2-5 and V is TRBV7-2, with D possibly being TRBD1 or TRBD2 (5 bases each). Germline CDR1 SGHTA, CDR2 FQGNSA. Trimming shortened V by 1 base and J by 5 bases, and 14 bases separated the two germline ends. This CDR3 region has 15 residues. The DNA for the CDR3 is TGTGCCAGCAGCTTAGTTGCCGTGGGGACGGAGACCCAGTACTTC. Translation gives CASSLVAVGTETQYF.

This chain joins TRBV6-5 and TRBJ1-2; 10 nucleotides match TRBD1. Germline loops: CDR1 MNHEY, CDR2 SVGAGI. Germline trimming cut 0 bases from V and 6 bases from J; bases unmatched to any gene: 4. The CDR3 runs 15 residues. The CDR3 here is CASSYSGTGVDGYTF. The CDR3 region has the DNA TGTGCCAGCAGTTACTCCGGGACAGGGGTGGATGGCTACACCTTC.

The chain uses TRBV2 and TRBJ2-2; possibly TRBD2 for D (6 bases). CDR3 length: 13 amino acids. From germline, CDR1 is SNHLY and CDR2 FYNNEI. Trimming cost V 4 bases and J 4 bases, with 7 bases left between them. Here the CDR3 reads CASSGRGTGELFF. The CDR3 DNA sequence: TGTGCCAGCAGTGGGAGGGGCACCGGGGAGCTGTTTTTT.

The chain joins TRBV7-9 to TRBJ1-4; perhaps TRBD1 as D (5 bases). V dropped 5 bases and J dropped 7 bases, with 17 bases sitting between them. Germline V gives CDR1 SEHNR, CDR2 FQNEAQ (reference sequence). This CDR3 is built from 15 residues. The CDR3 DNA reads TGTGCCAGCAGCCCGTGGTCGGGGGGTTCTGAAAAACTGTTTTTT. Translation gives CASSPWSGGSEKLFF.

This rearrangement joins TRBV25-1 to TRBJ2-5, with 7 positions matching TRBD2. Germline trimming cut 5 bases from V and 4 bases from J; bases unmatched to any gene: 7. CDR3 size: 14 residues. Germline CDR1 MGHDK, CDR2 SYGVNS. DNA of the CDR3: TGTGCCAGCAGTTTCCGGGAGGCGCCAGAGACCCAGTACTTC. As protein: CASSFREAPETQYF.

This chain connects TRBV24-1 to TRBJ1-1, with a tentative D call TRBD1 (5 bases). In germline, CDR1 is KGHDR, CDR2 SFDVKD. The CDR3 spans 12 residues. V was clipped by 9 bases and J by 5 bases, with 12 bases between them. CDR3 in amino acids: CATPVGETEAFF. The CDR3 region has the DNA TGTGCCACCCCTGTAGGGGAAACTGAAGCTTTCTTT.

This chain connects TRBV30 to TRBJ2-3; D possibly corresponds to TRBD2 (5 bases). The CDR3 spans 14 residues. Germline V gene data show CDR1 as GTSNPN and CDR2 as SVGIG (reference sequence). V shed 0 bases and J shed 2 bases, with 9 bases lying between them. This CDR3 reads CAWSVLTTTDTQYF. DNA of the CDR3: TGTGCCTGGAGTGTCCTGACTACCACAGATACGCAGTATTTT.

The CDR3 DNA follows: TGTGCCAGCAGCCTTGGACGGTCCTATGGCTACACCTTC. Protein: CASSLGRSYGYTF. The chain combines TRBV3-1 (or the pseudogene TRBV3-2) with TRBJ1-2; D remains unclear. Germline-derived CDR1 and CDR2 are LGHDT and YNNKEL (reference sequence). The CDR3 runs to 13 residues. The V gene lost 4 bases and the J gene lost 4 bases, with 10 bases spanning the gap.

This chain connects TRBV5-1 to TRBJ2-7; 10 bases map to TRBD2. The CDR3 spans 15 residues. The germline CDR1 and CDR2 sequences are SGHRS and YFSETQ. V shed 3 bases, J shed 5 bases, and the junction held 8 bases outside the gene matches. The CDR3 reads CASSSSGSPVNEQYF. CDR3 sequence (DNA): TGCGCCAGCAGCTCTAGCGGGAGTCCCGTGAACGAGCAGTACTTC.

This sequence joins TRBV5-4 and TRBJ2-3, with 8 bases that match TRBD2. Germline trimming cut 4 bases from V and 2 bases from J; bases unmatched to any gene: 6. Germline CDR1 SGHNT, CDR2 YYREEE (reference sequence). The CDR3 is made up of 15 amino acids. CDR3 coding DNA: TGTGCCAGCAGCCCTTTCGGGGGGGCCACAGATACGCAGTATTTT. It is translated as CASSPFGGATDTQYF.

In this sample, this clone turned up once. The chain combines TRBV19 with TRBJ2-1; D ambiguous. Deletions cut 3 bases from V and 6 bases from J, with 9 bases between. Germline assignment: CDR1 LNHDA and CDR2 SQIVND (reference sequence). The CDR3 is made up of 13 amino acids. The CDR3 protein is CASSMDSTNEQFF. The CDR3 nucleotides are TGTGCCAGTAGTATGGATAGTACCAATGAGCAGTTCTTC.

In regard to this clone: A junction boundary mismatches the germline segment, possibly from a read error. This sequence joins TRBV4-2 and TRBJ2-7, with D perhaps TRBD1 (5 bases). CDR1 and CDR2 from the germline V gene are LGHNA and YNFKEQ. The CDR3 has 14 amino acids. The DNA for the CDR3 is TGTGCCAGCAGCGAAGACAGAATCTCCTACGAGCAGTACTTC. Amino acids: CASSEDRISYEQYF.